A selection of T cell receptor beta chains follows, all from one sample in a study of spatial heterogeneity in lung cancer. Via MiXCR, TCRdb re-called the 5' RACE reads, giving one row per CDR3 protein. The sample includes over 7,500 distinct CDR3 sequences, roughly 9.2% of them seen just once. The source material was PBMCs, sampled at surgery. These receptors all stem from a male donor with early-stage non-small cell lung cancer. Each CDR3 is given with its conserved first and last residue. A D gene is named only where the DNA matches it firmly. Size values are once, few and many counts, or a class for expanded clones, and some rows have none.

CDR3 DNA: TGTGCCAGCAGTGGGAGGGCTAGCGAGTACAATGAGCAGTTCTTC
CDR3 protein: CASSGRASEYNEQFF
clone size: many
J gene: TRBJ2-1
D gene: TRBD2
V gene: TRBV27

CDR3 DNA: TGCAGCGTTGAAGATCGGGGCTATGGCTACACCTTC
CDR3 protein: CSVEDRGYGYTF
clone size: many
J gene: TRBJ1-2
D gene: NA
V gene: TRBV29-1

CDR3 DNA: TGTGCCACCAGCAGAGGTCCCGAGGGGTGGGACGAGCAGTACTTC
CDR3 protein: CATSRGPEGWDEQYF
clone size: many
J gene: TRBJ2-7
D gene: NA
V gene: TRBV15

CDR3 DNA: TGTGCCAGCAGCTCCGGGACAGGGGTCAACACCGGGGAGCTGTTTTTT
CDR3 protein: CASSSGTGVNTGELFF
clone size: many
J gene: TRBJ2-2
D gene: TRBD1
V gene: TRBV7-9

CDR3 DNA: TGCGCCAGCAGTCCGCGGGGGCGACCGGCTTCTGACACTGAAGCTTTCTTT
CDR3 protein: CASSPRGRPASDTEAFF
clone size: few
J gene: TRBJ1-1
D gene: NA
V gene: TRBV4-1

CDR3 DNA: TGTGCCAGCACCAAGAGCGGGGCCTATGAGCAGTTCTTC
CDR3 protein: CASTKSGAYEQFF
clone size: NA
J gene: TRBJ2-1
D gene: TRBD2
V gene: TRBV7-9

CDR3 DNA: TGTGCCTGGAGGGTCACAGGGGGCGTAGGGGAGCAGTACTTC
CDR3 protein: CAWRVTGGVGEQYF
clone size: few
J gene: TRBJ2-7
D gene: TRBD1
V gene: TRBV30

CDR3 DNA: TGCGCCAGGAATAAGGGTCCGGGACAGGCACAAGAGACCCAGTACTTC
CDR3 protein: CARNKGPGQAQETQYF
clone size: many
J gene: TRBJ2-5
D gene: TRBD1
V gene: TRBV23-1

CDR3 DNA: TGTGCCAGCAGTGGTTCGAACACCGGGGAGCTGTTTTTT
CDR3 protein: CASSGSNTGELFF
clone size: few
J gene: TRBJ2-2
D gene: NA
V gene: TRBV2

CDR3 DNA: TGTGCCAGCAGGGGGACGGCCTTGGGGGCCAACGTCCTGACTTTC
CDR3 protein: CASRGTALGANVLTF
clone size: NA
J gene: TRBJ2-6
D gene: NA
V gene: TRBV2

CDR3 DNA: TGCAGCGTTGTTTCTGGGGGGTTAAGTGAAAAACTGTTTTTT
CDR3 protein: CSVVSGGLSEKLFF
clone size: many
J gene: TRBJ1-4
D gene: NA
V gene: TRBV29-1

CDR3 DNA: TGTGCCAGCAGCTTAGCGGAGGACAATGAGCAGTTCTTC
CDR3 protein: CASSLAEDNEQFF
clone size: many
J gene: TRBJ2-1
D gene: NA
V gene: TRBV7-6

CDR3 DNA: TGCAGCGTTACTAGCGGGAGTTCCTACAATGAGCAGTTCTTC
CDR3 protein: CSVTSGSSYNEQFF
clone size: many
J gene: TRBJ2-1
D gene: TRBD2
V gene: TRBV29-1

CDR3 DNA: TGCGCCAGCAGCCAACGGGCGAACTCCTACGAGCAGTACTTC
CDR3 protein: CASSQRANSYEQYF
clone size: many
J gene: TRBJ2-7
D gene: NA
V gene: TRBV4-3

CDR3 DNA: TGTGCCAGCAGACCGGGACTAGCGGGAGTCGAGCAGTTCTTC
CDR3 protein: CASRPGLAGVEQFF
clone size: NA
J gene: TRBJ2-1
D gene: TRBD2
V gene: TRBV25-1

CDR3 DNA: TGCGCCAGCAGCTTGGGGCTGGGGTCAGAAGATACGCAGTATTTT
CDR3 protein: CASSLGLGSEDTQYF
clone size: many
J gene: TRBJ2-3
D gene: NA
V gene: TRBV5-1

CDR3 DNA: TGTGCCACTAGTGGACGGCCCGGCTATAGCAATCAGCCCCAGCATTTT
CDR3 protein: CATSGRPGYSNQPQHF
clone size: many
J gene: TRBJ1-5
D gene: NA
V gene: TRBV19

CDR3 DNA: TGTGCCAGCAGCACTCGGACAGGGGAGTTCTACGAGCAGTACTTC
CDR3 protein: CASSTRTGEFYEQYF
clone size: many
J gene: TRBJ2-7
D gene: NA
V gene: TRBV21-1

CDR3 DNA: TGTGCCAGTAGTACTCTTCAATCGACAGGGGGTCCTTCACCCCTCCACTTT
CDR3 protein: CASSTLQSTGGPSPLHF
clone size: few
J gene: TRBJ1-6
D gene: TRBD1
V gene: TRBV19

CDR3 DNA: TGCAGTGCTAGAGATTTGGTACCAGGGCGTGAAAAACTGTTTTTT
CDR3 protein: CSARDLVPGREKLFF
clone size: many
J gene: TRBJ1-4
D gene: NA
V gene: TRBV20-1

CDR3 DNA: TGCGCCAGCAGCTCGTTACAGAACCAAGAGACCCAGTACTTC
CDR3 protein: CASSSLQNQETQYF
clone size: few
J gene: TRBJ2-5
D gene: NA
V gene: TRBV5-1

CDR3 DNA: TGCGCCAGCAGCTTGGGCCGGGACCAAGAGACCCAGTACTTC
CDR3 protein: CASSLGRDQETQYF
clone size: many
J gene: TRBJ2-5
D gene: NA
V gene: TRBV5-1

CDR3 DNA: TGTGCCAGCAGTTTCGAGCTGTCCTACGAGCAGTACTTC
CDR3 protein: CASSFELSYEQYF
clone size: many
J gene: TRBJ2-7
D gene: NA
V gene: TRBV12-3/TRBV12-4

CDR3 DNA: TGTGCCAGCTCACCAGTTCGTTCCCCCGGTGCCGGGGAGCTGTTTTTT
CDR3 protein: CASSPVRSPGAGELFF
clone size: medium-sized
J gene: TRBJ2-2
D gene: NA
V gene: TRBV18

CDR3 DNA: TGTGCCAGCAGGGGGAAGATCCTAAGCACAGATACGCAGTATTTT
CDR3 protein: CASRGKILSTDTQYF
clone size: many
J gene: TRBJ2-3
D gene: NA
V gene: TRBV2

CDR3 DNA: TGCGCCAGCAGCCGAAACTACGAGCAGTACTTC
CDR3 protein: CASSRNYEQYF
clone size: many
J gene: TRBJ2-7
D gene: NA
V gene: TRBV5-1

CDR3 DNA: TGCAGTGCTAGAGACGGGACTCAAAGCTCCTACAATGAGCAGTTCTTC
CDR3 protein: CSARDGTQSSYNEQFF
clone size: few
J gene: TRBJ2-1
D gene: NA
V gene: TRBV20-1

CDR3 DNA: TGTGCCAGCAGTGAATCGTGGGGACAGGGGACCCAGTACTTC
CDR3 protein: CASSESWGQGTQYF
clone size: many
J gene: TRBJ2-5
D gene: TRBD1
V gene: TRBV25-1

CDR3 DNA: TGTGCTTCCTGGCGAGGAGCGAACACCGGGGAGCTGTTTTTT
CDR3 protein: CASWRGANTGELFF
clone size: many
J gene: TRBJ2-2
D gene: NA
V gene: TRBV19

CDR3 DNA: TGTGCCAGCAGCTTTAGGGACACTGAAGCTTTCTTT
CDR3 protein: CASSFRDTEAFF
clone size: many
J gene: TRBJ1-1
D gene: NA
V gene: TRBV11-1

CDR3 DNA: TGTGCCAGCAGCTTAGTTTCTATTGGGGAAAAACTGTTTTTT
CDR3 protein: CASSLVSIGEKLFF
clone size: NA
J gene: TRBJ1-4
D gene: NA
V gene: TRBV7-2

CDR3 DNA: TGCGCCAGCAGGGACGGATCCGCCGGGGAGCTGTTTTTT
CDR3 protein: CASRDGSAGELFF
clone size: medium-sized
J gene: TRBJ2-2
D gene: NA
V gene: TRBV10-2

CDR3 DNA: TGTGCCAGCAGCTTAGACGGACAGGGTTCTAACATTCAGTACTTC
CDR3 protein: CASSLDGQGSNIQYF
clone size: NA
J gene: TRBJ2-4
D gene: TRBD1
V gene: TRBV7-2

CDR3 DNA: TGCAGTGCTAGATCCGCCGGGCAGGGAGGAGGATATTCACCCCTCCACTTT
CDR3 protein: CSARSAGQGGGYSPLHF
clone size: many
J gene: TRBJ1-6
D gene: NA
V gene: TRBV20-1

CDR3 DNA: TGTGCCAGCTCACTAGGGACAGCCTACGAGCAGTACTTC
CDR3 protein: CASSLGTAYEQYF
clone size: many
J gene: TRBJ2-7
D gene: TRBD1
V gene: TRBV18